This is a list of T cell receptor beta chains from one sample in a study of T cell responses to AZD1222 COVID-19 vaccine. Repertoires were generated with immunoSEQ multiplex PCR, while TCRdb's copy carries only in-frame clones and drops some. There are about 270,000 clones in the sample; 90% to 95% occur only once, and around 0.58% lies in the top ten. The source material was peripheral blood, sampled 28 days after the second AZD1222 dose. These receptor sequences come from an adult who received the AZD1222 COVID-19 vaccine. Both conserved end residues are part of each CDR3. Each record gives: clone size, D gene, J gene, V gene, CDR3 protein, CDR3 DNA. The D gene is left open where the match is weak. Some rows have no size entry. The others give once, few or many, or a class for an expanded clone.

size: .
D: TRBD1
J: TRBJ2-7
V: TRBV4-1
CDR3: CASSHFGGQGVEQYF
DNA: TGCGCCAGCAGCCATTTCGGGGGACAGGGGGTCGAGCAGTACTTC

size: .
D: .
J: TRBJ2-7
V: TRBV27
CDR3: CASSPLDGSYEQYF
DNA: TGTGCCAGCAGTCCACTGGACGGATCCTACGAGCAGTACTTC

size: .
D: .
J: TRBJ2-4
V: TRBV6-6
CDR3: CASSPSGGGEAKNIQYF
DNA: TGTGCCAGCAGTCCCAGCGGTGGGGGCGAGGCCAAAAACATTCAGTACTTC

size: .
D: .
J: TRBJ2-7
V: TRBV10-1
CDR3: CASSESTQGTEEQYF
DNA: TGCGCCAGCAGTGAGTCGACTCAGGGGACGGAGGAGCAGTACTTC

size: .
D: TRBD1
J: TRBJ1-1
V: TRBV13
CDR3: CASSWRGTGKGAFF
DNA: TGTGCCAGCAGCTGGAGAGGGACAGGGAAGGGAGCTTTCTTT

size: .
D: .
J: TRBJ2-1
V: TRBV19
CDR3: CASTTGYRGNEQFF
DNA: TGTGCCAGTACTACGGGGTATAGAGGGAATGAGCAGTTCTTC

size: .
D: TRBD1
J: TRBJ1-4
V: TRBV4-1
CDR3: CASSQIFRGKLFF
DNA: TGCGCCAGCAGCCAAATTTTCAGGGGGAAACTGTTTTTT

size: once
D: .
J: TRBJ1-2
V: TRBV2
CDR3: CASSERGLTFYGYTF
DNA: TGTGCCAGCAGTGAGCGGGGGCTGACTTTCTATGGCTACACCTTC

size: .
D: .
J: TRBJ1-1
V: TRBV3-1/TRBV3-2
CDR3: CASSRSTGKTEAFF
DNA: TGTGCCAGCAGCCGTAGTACAGGGAAGACTGAAGCTTTCTTT

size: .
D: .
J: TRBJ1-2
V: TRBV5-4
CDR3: CASSSTTGADYGYTF
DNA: TGTGCCAGCAGCTCTACAACGGGGGCTGACTATGGCTACACCTTC

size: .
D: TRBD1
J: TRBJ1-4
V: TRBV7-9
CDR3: CASSSQGAEEKLFF
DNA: TGTGCCAGCAGCTCACAGGGGGCAGAGGAAAAACTGTTTTTT